Shown below are 23 T cell receptor beta chains from a single sample sequenced in a study of vaccination and CD4 T cells after COVID-19. As for treatment: roughly ten-day PBMC culture with coronavirus spike peptide pools or control peptides (ViraFEST assay). Oncomine TCR Beta short-read sequencing was applied to DNA from cultured CD4+ T cells. Each CDR3 protein gets one entry after TCRdb re-called the PCR reads with MiXCR. The sample consists of fewer than 15,000 distinct CDR3 sequences, 74% of them appearing once. No antigen has been identified for these receptors. The material sequenced was CD4+ T cells from blood, cultured in vitro. The receptors come from a human donor who had recovered from COVID-19.

The genes are TRBV20-1 and TRBJ1-5, with D possibly TRBD1 on 5 matching bases. Looked up from germline, CDR1 is DFQATT and CDR2 is SNEGSKA (reference sequence). Trimming took off 3 bases at V and 11 bases at J, with 8 bases between the two ends. There are 10 residues in the CDR3. The CDR3 spells CSASPRAQHF. The CDR3 DNA follows: TGCAGTGCTAGTCCCAGGGCCCAGCATTTT.

The chain is built from TRBV6-5 and TRBJ2-1, with TRBD2 identical over 9 bases. The junction had 7 bases not matched to a gene; V was cut back by 1 base and J by 3 bases. CDR3 length: 17 residues. Germline values: CDR1 MNHEY, CDR2 SVGAGI. The CDR3 bases are TGTGCCAGCAGTTACTGCGGGAGGGAGGGGAACTACAATGAGCAGTTCTTC. It is translated as CASSYCGREGNYNEQFF.

The rearrangement uses TRBV20-1 and TRBJ2-1; D not certain. Trimming took 6 bases from V and 9 from J, leaving 15 bases between them. This CDR3 region has 12 residues. Germline V gene data show CDR1 as DFQATT and CDR2 as SNEGSKA (reference sequence). The CDR3 DNA sequence: TGCAGTGCCGCACCCCCCCGAGGTGAGCAGTTCTTC. This codes for CSAAPPRGEQFF.

This rearrangement joins TRBV7-2 to TRBJ1-2; a weak D match, TRBD1 (6 bases). Germline assignment: CDR1 SGHTA and CDR2 FQGNSA. CDR3 length equals 15 residues. Deletions cut 1 base from V and 4 bases from J, with 13 bases between. For the CDR3, the DNA is TGTGCCAGCAGCTTAGTTCAGGGGATAGGCTATGGCTACACCTTC. It specifies CASSLVQGIGYGYTF.

This clonotype turned up a few times. The chain is built from TRBV20-1 and TRBJ1-5; tentatively, D is TRBD1 (5 bases). The CDR3 extends over 14 amino acids. The V gene's germline CDR1 is DFQATT and CDR2 SNEGSKA (reference sequence). The V end was cut by 6 bases, the J end by 4 bases, with 16 bases between. This chain's CDR3 is CSAWRQYGNQPQHF. DNA of the CDR3: TGCAGTGCGTGGAGACAGTATGGAAATCAGCCCCAGCATTTT.

This rearrangement joins TRBV27 to TRBJ1-3; maybe TRBD1 (5 bases). Germline V gene lookup returns CDR1 MNHEY and CDR2 SMNVEV (reference sequence). This CDR3 has 16 residues. The V and J ends lost 4 bases and 0 bases respectively, with 13 bases between them. DNA for the CDR3: TGTGCCAGCAGTTCCTACGGGACGAGCTCTGGAAACACCATATATTTT. It codes for CASSSYGTSSGNTIYF.

Only a few counts were recorded for this clonotype. The chain combines TRBV7-2 with TRBJ2-7, with D perhaps matching TRBD1 (5 bases). The CDR3 loop spans 12 amino acids. Germline V gene data show CDR1 as SGHTA and CDR2 as FQGNSA. V lost 5 bases to trimming and J lost 6 bases, with 11 bases between them. CDR3: CASSPRVSEQYF. The CDR3 coding sequence is TGTGCCAGCAGCCCCAGGGTTAGCGAGCAGTACTTC. The full variable domain, with the rest looked up from reference TRBV7-2 and TRBJ2-7, is GAGVSQSPSNKVTEKGKDVELRCDPISGHTALYWYRQSLGQGLEFLIYFQGNSAPDKSGLPSDRFSAERTGGSVSTLTIQRTQQEDSAVYLCASSPRVSEQYFGPGTRLTVT.

The gene calls are TRBV20-1 and TRBJ1-6; TRBD1 matches at 7 bases. CDR1 is DFQATT, CDR2 SNEGSKA, per germline (reference sequence). The CDR3 contains 17 residues. V trimming: 0 bases; J trimming: 6 bases; junction bases outside the gene matches: 11. The CDR3 nucleotides read TGCAGTGCTAGAGAAACCCTCGGCAGGGGGGCTAATTCACCCCTCCACTTT. It yields the protein CSARETLGRGANSPLHF.

This clonotype was detected once. The chain has TRBV28 and TRBJ2-7; TRBD2 agrees at 7 bases. V was clipped by 5 bases and J by 1 base; unmatched bases: 8. The CDR3 extends over 15 amino acids. The germline gives CDR1 MDHEN, CDR2 SYDVKM. CDR3 DNA sequence: TGTGCCAGCAGTCTTGCTAGCGGAGGGTCCTACGAGCAGTACTTC. Protein: CASSLASGGSYEQYF.

This clonotype is judged large. The chain is built from TRBV20-1 and TRBJ1-3, with TRBD1 matching over 7 bases. V trimming: 4 bases; J trimming: 4 bases; junction bases outside the gene matches: 4. Germline CDR1 and CDR2: DFQATT and SNEGSKA (reference sequence). The CDR3 spans 13 residues. CDR3 sequence (DNA): TGCAGTGCTAAACAGGGGTTGGGAAACACCATATATTTT. Protein sequence: CSAKQGLGNTIYF.

This clonotype was seen a single time. The chain links TRBV4-3 to TRBJ2-7, with TRBD2 matching over 9 bases. Looked up from germline, CDR1 is LGHNA and CDR2 is YSLEER. The V segment lost 1 base and the J segment 6 bases; nucleotides outside the gene matches: 19. This CDR3 is built from 19 residues. The CDR3 is CASSQGIQWREGPRGEQYF. CDR3 bases: TGCGCCAGCAGCCAAGGGATCCAGTGGCGGGAGGGCCCTCGGGGCGAGCAGTACTTC.

J is TRBJ1-2 and V is TRBV6-2 or TRBV6-3; D ambiguous. V was trimmed by 4 bases and J by 3 bases, leaving 9 bases between them. From germline, CDR1 is MNHEY and CDR2 SVGEGT. CDR3 length equals 13 residues. CDR3 sequence: CASSLGPYYGYTF. CDR3 in DNA: TGTGCCAGCAGTTTAGGACCCTACTATGGCTACACCTTC.

DNA for the CDR3: TGCAGTGCTCCTGACAGGAGCCATCAGCCCCAGCATTTT. Amino acid sequence: CSAPDRSHQPQHF. The gene calls are TRBV20-1 and TRBJ1-5; a weak D match, TRBD1 (6 bases). Germline lookup yields CDR1 DFQATT and CDR2 SNEGSKA (reference sequence). The V gene lost 5 bases and the J gene lost 5 bases, with 13 bases spanning the gap. The CDR3 is 13 amino acids.

The V and J genes are TRBV5-6 and TRBJ2-5; D is uncertain. V shed 0 bases and J shed 5 bases, with 8 bases lying between them. The CDR3 covers 13 residues. The germline gives CDR1 SGHDT, CDR2 YYEEEE. The CDR3 region is CASSLGGYETQYF. The CDR3, as DNA: TGTGCCAGCAGCTTGGGTGGTTACGAGACCCAGTACTTC.

This rearrangement joins TRBV20-1 to TRBJ2-7, with 13 bases lining up with TRBD2. With V trimmed by 5 bases and J by 2 bases, 3 bases remained unmatched. The germline V gene has CDR1 DFQATT and CDR2 SNEGSKA (reference sequence). The CDR3 has 14 residues. The CDR3 loop reads CSASGLAGAYEQYF. The CDR3 nucleotides are TGCAGTGCTTCCGGACTAGCGGGAGCCTACGAGCAGTACTTC.

The chain has TRBV7-2 and TRBJ1-1, with D hard to call. Trimming took off 4 bases at V and 1 base at J, with 10 bases between the two ends. CDR3 length: 14 residues. The germline V gene encodes CDR1 SGHTA and CDR2 FQGNSA. CDR3: CASSSLPTNTEAFF. CDR3 bases: TGTGCCAGCAGCTCGCTACCGACGAACACTGAAGCTTTCTTT. The entire variable domain, with the rest obtained from reference TRBV7-2 and TRBJ1-1, is as follows: GAGVSQSPSNKVTEKGKDVELRCDPISGHTALYWYRQSLGQGLEFLIYFQGNSAPDKSGLPSDRFSAERTGGSVSTLTIQRTQQEDSAVYLCASSSLPTNTEAFFGQGTRLTVV.

The chain recombines TRBV28 with TRBJ1-1, with 7 bases lining up with TRBD1. After removal of 7 bases from V and 0 bases from J, the junction contained 2 bases not matched to a gene. The CDR3 sequence is 13 residues long. CDR1 and CDR2 (germline): MDHEN, SYDVKM. The CDR3 nucleotides are TGTGCCAGCATGGGACAGCTGAACACTGAAGCTTTCTTT. This translates into CASMGQLNTEAFF.

The rearrangement uses TRBV7-9 and TRBJ2-5; TRBD2 agrees at 9 bases. Germline CDR1 reads SEHNR; CDR2 reads FQNEAQ (reference sequence). Trimming took 5 bases from V and 2 from J; bases not matched to a gene: 9. This CDR3 comprises 16 residues. The CDR3 region is CASSTRGAGGQETQYF. Written as DNA, the CDR3 is TGTGCCAGCAGCACTCGGGGGGCGGGAGGGCAAGAGACCCAGTACTTC.

This chain uses TRBV21-1 with TRBJ1-6. TRBV21-1 is deemed a pseudogene. The CDR3 is 17 amino acids. CDR3 residues: CASSKGVGGPFNSPLHF. CDR3 coding DNA: TGTGCCAGCAGCAAAGGTGTCGGAGGGCCGTTTAATTCACCCCTCCACTTT.

This clonotype was counted once. The genes are TRBV28 and TRBJ1-2; TRBD1 might be the D (6 bases). The CDR3 totals 12 residues. V gave up 7 bases and J gave up 13 bases, with 19 bases separating them. Germline V CDR1 and CDR2: MDHEN, SYDVKM. DNA of the CDR3: TGTGCCAGCAATCTACTACAGGGTGGGGTCACCTTC. It is translated as CASNLLQGGVTF.

Only a few counts were recorded for this clonotype. The chain joins TRBV20-1 to TRBJ1-5, with 9 bases lining up with TRBD1. The germline V gene encodes CDR1 DFQATT and CDR2 SNEGSKA (reference sequence). This CDR3 region has 15 residues. The V and J ends lost 2 bases and 6 bases, in that order; junction bases with no gene match: 8. DNA for the CDR3: TGCAGTGCTAGACGGACAGGGGCGGAGGGTCAGCCCCAGCATTTT. Its protein is CSARRTGAEGQPQHF.

V usage is TRBV6-1 and J usage is TRBJ1-2, with 8 positions matching TRBD1. CDR3 length: 13 residues. V was clipped by 6 bases and J by 3 bases; unmatched bases: 3. CDR1 is MNHNS and CDR2 is SASEGT in the germline V gene. The CDR3 coding sequence is TGTGCCAGCAGCTCGACAGGGGACTATGGCTACACCTTC. It translates to CASSSTGDYGYTF.

This rearrangement joins TRBV28 to TRBJ2-7; 16 bases are shared with TRBD2. With 6 bases clipped from V and 6 bases from J, the junction kept 5 bases outside the gene matches. The CDR3 totals 15 residues. From germline, CDR1 is MDHEN and CDR2 SYDVKM. CDR3 bases: TGTGCCAGCAGAACCGGGACTAGCGGGAGGGTCGAGCAGTACTTC. Translating gives CASRTGTSGRVEQYF. Filled out from reference TRBV28 and TRBJ2-7, the complete variable domain reads DVKVTQSSRYLVKRTGEKVFLECVQDMDHENMFWYRQDPGLGLRLIYFSYDVKMKEKGDIPEGYSVSREKKERFSLILESASTNQTSMYLCASRTGTSGRVEQYFGPGTRLTVT.